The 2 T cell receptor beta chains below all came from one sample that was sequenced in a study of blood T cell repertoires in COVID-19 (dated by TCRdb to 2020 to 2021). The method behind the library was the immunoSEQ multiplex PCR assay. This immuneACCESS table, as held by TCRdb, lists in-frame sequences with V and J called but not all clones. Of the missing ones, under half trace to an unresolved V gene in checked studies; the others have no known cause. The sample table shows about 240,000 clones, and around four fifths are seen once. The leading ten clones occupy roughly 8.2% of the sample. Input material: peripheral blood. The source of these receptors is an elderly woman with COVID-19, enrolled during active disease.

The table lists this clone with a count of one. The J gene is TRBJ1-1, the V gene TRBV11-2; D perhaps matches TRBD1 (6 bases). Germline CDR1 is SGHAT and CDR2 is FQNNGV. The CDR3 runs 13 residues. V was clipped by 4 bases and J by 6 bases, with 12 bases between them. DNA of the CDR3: TGTGCCAGCAGCTCACAGGGACTATCTGAAGCTTTCTTT. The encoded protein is CASSSQGLSEAFF.

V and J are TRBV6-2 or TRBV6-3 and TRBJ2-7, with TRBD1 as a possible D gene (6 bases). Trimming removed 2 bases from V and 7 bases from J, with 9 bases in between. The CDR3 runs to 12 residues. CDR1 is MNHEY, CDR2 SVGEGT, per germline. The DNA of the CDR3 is TGTGCCAGCAGTTACGGGGGACATGAGCAGTACTTC. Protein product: CASSYGGHEQYF.